This T cell receptor (beta chain) was captured in a study of T cell responses to AZD1222 COVID-19 vaccine. Study outcomes and limitations: Clonal diversity was possibly underestimated, and white British individuals and females predominated among donors. At baseline, seropositivity was found in only six or seven AZD1222 recipients. Compared with day 0, the breadth and depth of the Spike-specific TCR repertoire rose significantly after two doses of AZD1222.

For this clone: Its antigen remains unknown.

The method was immunoSEQ multiplex PCR; TCRdb's version includes in-frame clones alone and lacks a portion of them. Of around 140,000 clones in the sample, more than 90% are singletons; the top ten hold 1.5% to 2%. Trimming cost V 6 bases and J 2 bases; bases outside gene matches: 9. Germline V lookup: CDR1 LGHNA, CDR2 YSLEER. The CDR3 is made up of 17 amino acids. This sequence was found in an adult in good health. This chain connects TRBV4-3 to TRBJ2-3; 12 nucleotides agree with TRBD2. The source was peripheral blood, collected on day 0 of AZD1222 vaccination. The CDR3 DNA reads TGCGCCAGCAGGATCCACCTAGCGGGAGGGACCACAGATACGCAGTATTTT. Translation gives CASRIHLAGGTTDTQYF.